Below are 16 T cell receptor beta chains sequenced from a single sample in a study of blood T cell repertoires in COVID-19. TCRdb's copy holds only in-frame clones and misses some; the assay was immunoSEQ multiplex PCR. Here the sample spans some 160,000 clones, about 80% being singletons. What was sequenced was peripheral blood. The receptors shown here come from a woman at least 80 years old with acute or convalescent COVID-19.

The table lists this clone with a count of one. The rearrangement joins TRBV2 to TRBJ1-2; D perhaps matches TRBD1 (6 bases). V lost 0 bases to trimming and J lost 5 bases, with 13 bases between them. Germline CDR1 and CDR2: SNHLY and FYNNEI. This CDR3 contains 15 residues. The CDR3 spells CASSEARGRGYGYTF. In nucleotides, the CDR3 is TGTGCCAGCAGTGAAGCGCGTGGCAGGGGTTATGGCTACACCTTC.

The gene calls are TRBV7-2 and TRBJ2-2; possibly TRBD2 for D (5 bases). This CDR3 contains 14 residues. CDR1 and CDR2 from the germline V gene are SGHTA and FQGNSA. Trimming left V 5 bases short and J 13 bases short, with 20 bases between. Here the CDR3 reads CASSLSLATYGLFF. In nucleotides, the CDR3 is TGTGCCAGCAGCCTATCTCTAGCAACCTACGGGCTGTTTTTT. The whole variable domain, filled in from reference TRBV7-2 and TRBJ2-2, reads GAGVSQSPSNKVTEKGKDVELRCDPISGHTALYWYRQSLGQGLEFLIYFQGNSAPDKSGLPSDRFSAERTGGSVSTLTIQRTQQEDSAVYLCASSLSLATYGLFFGEGSRLTVL.

Only one count was recorded for this clone. CDR3 DNA sequence: TGTGCCAGCTCATCCAGTTCCCAGGGGATCACTGAAGCTTTCTTT. Its translation is CASSSSSQGITEAFF. This chain links TRBV18 with TRBJ1-1, with a weak D call TRBD1 (6 bases). Germline V lookup: CDR1 KGHSH, CDR2 LQKENI. V lost 5 bases, J lost 4 bases, and 17 bases lay in between. The CDR3 totals 15 residues.

The chain uses TRBV7-2 and TRBJ1-6; TRBD1 might be the D (6 bases). V was cut by 2 bases and J by 14 bases, with 13 bases left in between. In germline, CDR1 is SGHTA, CDR2 FQGNSA. This CDR3 spans 13 amino acids. The CDR3 DNA is TGTGCCAGCAGCTTATCCCCAGGGGATACCCTCCACTTT. Its translation: CASSLSPGDTLHF.

The CDR3 bases are TGTGCCAGCAGCCTCTATAGACAAGAGCAGTTCTTC. It translates to CASSLYRQEQFF. V and J are TRBV7-2 and TRBJ2-1; D unresolved. The germline CDR1 and CDR2 sequences are SGHTA and FQGNSA. Trimming stripped 5 bases from V and 10 bases from J, with 12 bases between. The CDR3 extends over 12 amino acids.

The rearrangement uses TRBV7-9 and TRBJ1-5; D may be TRBD1 (6 bases). The germline gives CDR1 SEHNR, CDR2 FQNEAQ (reference sequence). The V end lost 6 bases, the J end lost 4 bases, and 16 bases lay between the germline ends. This CDR3 is built from 15 residues. The CDR3 protein is CASSPTGLGNQPQHF. Written as DNA, the CDR3 is TGTGCCAGCAGTCCCACAGGGTTAGGGAATCAGCCCCAGCATTTT.

The rearrangement links TRBV19 to TRBJ1-5, with D tentatively TRBD1 (6 bases). The length of the CDR3 is 13 residues. Trimming pared 10 bases from V and 0 bases from J, leaving 10 bases between. Germline V gives CDR1 LNHDA, CDR2 SQIVND (reference sequence). CDR3 sequence reads: CATKGDSNQPQHF. CDR3 DNA sequence: TGTGCCACGAAGGGGGATAGCAATCAGCCCCAGCATTTT.

The chain links TRBV2 to TRBJ1-5; the D gene is possibly TRBD1 (5 bases). This CDR3 has 13 amino acids. The germline gives CDR1 SNHLY, CDR2 FYNNEI. The germline V and J ends were trimmed by 8 bases and 6 bases, with 14 bases remaining between them. CDR3: CASLAGLGQPQHF. CDR3 DNA sequence: TGTGCCAGCCTGGCGGGGCTGGGTCAGCCCCAGCATTTT.

This rearrangement joins TRBV19 to TRBJ2-3, with D possibly being TRBD1 (5 bases). Trimming stripped 3 bases from V and 5 bases from J, with 12 bases between. Germline loops: CDR1 LNHDA, CDR2 SQIVND (reference sequence). The CDR3 is 14 residues long. The CDR3 bases are TGTGCCAGTAGTATCTTCCAGGGAAGAGATACGCAGTATTTT. This gives the protein CASSIFQGRDTQYF.

The rearrangement links TRBV6-5 to TRBJ2-7; TRBD1 matches at 9 bases. Trimming took 6 bases from V and 1 from J; bases not matched to a gene: 1. CDR1 is MNHEY and CDR2 is SVGAGI in the germline V gene. The CDR3 spans 13 residues. The DNA for the CDR3 is TGTGCCAGCAGGGACAGGGGTTCCTACGAGCAGTACTTC. It specifies CASRDRGSYEQYF.

The V and J genes are TRBV5-1 and TRBJ2-1; 14 nucleotides agree with TRBD2. CDR1 and CDR2 from the germline V gene are SGHRS and YFSETQ. The CDR3 runs to 16 residues. J lost 7 bases, V lost 4 bases, and 7 bases had no gene match. The CDR3 nucleotides read TGCGCCAGCAGCCGAGGGACTAGCGGGAGTTTGAATGAGCAGTTCTTC. Translation: CASSRGTSGSLNEQFF.

This clone was seen more than once but under ten times. The chain recombines TRBV28 with TRBJ1-5; D perhaps matches TRBD1 (5 bases). CDR3 size: 12 residues. Germline assignment: CDR1 MDHEN and CDR2 SYDVKM. Trimming pared 5 bases from V and 8 bases from J, leaving 10 bases between. CDR3 bases: TGTGCCAGCAGTGCACAGGCAGAGCCCCAGCATTTT. This translates into CASSAQAEPQHF.

The genes are TRBV7-2 and TRBJ2-3; D is unclear. This CDR3 contains 14 residues. V lost 1 base to trimming and J lost 6 bases, with 11 bases between them. Germline assignment: CDR1 SGHTA and CDR2 FQGNSA. The CDR3 DNA sequence: TGTGCCAGCAGCTTAGAAAGAGGTCCGGATACGCAGTATTTT. Translated, it gives CASSLERGPDTQYF.

J is TRBJ2-5 and V is TRBV2, with D possibly TRBD2 on 5 matching bases. The V gene lost 5 bases and the J gene lost 5 bases, with 9 bases spanning the gap. CDR1 is SNHLY, CDR2 FYNNEI, per germline. This CDR3 is 12 amino acids long. The CDR3 coding sequence is TGTGCCAGCAGTACTAGGAGGGAGACCCAGTACTTC. The encoded protein is CASSTRRETQYF. The whole variable domain, filled in from reference TRBV2 and TRBJ2-5, reads EPEVTQTPSHQVTQMGQEVILRCVPISNHLYFYWYRQILGQKVEFLVSFYNNEISEKSEIFDDQFSVERPDGSNFTLKIRSTKLEDSAMYFCASSTRRETQYFGPGTRLLVL.

The chain joins TRBV24-1 to TRBJ1-5, with a possible D match to TRBD1 (5 bases). This CDR3 is built from 15 residues. The V gene's germline CDR1 is KGHDR and CDR2 SFDVKD. Trimming took 7 bases from V and 4 from J, leaving 16 bases between them. In DNA, the CDR3 is TGTGCCACCAGCTCAGGGATAGTGGCGAATCAGCCCCAGCATTTT. It translates to CATSSGIVANQPQHF.

This clone was detected only once. The gene calls are TRBV4-1 and TRBJ2-1; the match to TRBD2 covers 9 bases. The CDR3 covers 16 residues. The junction had 9 bases not matched to a gene; V was cut back by 5 bases and J by 4 bases. In germline, CDR1 is MGHRA, CDR2 YSYEKL. The CDR3 protein is CASSLSGTSLYNEQFF. Written as DNA, the CDR3 is TGCGCCAGCAGCTTAAGTGGGACTAGCCTGTACAATGAGCAGTTCTTC.